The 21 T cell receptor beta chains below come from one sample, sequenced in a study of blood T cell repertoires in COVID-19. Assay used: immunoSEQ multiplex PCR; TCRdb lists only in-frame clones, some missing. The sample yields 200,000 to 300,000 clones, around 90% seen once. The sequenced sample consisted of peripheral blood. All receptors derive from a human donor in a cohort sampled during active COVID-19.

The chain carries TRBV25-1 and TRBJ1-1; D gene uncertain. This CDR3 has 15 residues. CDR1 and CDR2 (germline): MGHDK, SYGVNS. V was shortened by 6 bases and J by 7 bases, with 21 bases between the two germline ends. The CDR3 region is CASRPSLDLTVEAFF. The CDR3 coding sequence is TGTGCCAGCAGACCTTCTCTAGACCTCACCGTTGAAGCTTTCTTT.

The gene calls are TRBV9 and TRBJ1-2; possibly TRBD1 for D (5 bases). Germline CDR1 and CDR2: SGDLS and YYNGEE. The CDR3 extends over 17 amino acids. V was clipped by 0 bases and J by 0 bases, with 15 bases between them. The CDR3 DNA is TGTGCCAGCAGCGTAGCTGATTGGGGGACTGCTAACTATGGCTACACCTTC. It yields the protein CASSVADWGTANYGYTF.

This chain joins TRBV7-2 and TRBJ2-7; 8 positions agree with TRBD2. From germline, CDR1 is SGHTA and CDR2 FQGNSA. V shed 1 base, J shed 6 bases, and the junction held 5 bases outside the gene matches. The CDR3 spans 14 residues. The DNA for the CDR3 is TGTGCCAGCAGCTTAGGGACTAGCTTAGCCGAGCAGTACTTC. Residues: CASSLGTSLAEQYF.

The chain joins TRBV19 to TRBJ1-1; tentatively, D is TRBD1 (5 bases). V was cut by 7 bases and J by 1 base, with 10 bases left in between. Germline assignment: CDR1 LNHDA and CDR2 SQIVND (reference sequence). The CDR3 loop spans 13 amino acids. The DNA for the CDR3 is TGTGCCAGTACAAAGCAGGGGAACACTGAAGCTTTCTTT. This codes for CASTKQGNTEAFF.

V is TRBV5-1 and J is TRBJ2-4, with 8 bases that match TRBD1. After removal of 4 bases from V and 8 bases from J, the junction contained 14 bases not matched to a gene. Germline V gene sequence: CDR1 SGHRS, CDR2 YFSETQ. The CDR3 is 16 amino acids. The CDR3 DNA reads TGCGCCAGCAGCCCCGGGACAGGACCCACTGGGGACATTCAGTACTTC. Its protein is CASSPGTGPTGDIQYF. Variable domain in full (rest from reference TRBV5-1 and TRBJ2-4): KAGVTQTPRYLIKTRGQQVTLSCSPISGHRSVSWYQQTPGQGLQFLFEYFSETQRNKGNFPGRFSGRQFSNSRSEMNVSTLELGDSALYLCASSPGTGPTGDIQYFGAGTRLSVL.

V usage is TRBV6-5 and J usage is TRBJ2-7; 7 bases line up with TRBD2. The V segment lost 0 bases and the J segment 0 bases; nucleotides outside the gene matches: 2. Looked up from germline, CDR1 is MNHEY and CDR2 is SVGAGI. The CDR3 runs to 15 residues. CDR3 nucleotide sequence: TGTGCCAGCAGTTACTCGACTAGCAGCTCCTACGAGCAGTACTTC. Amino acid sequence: CASSYSTSSSYEQYF.

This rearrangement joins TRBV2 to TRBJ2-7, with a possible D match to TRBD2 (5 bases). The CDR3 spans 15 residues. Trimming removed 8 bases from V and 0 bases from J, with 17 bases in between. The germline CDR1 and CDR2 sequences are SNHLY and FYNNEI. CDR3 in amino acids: CASGNPGEPSYEQYF. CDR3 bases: TGTGCCAGCGGGAACCCTGGGGAGCCCTCCTACGAGCAGTACTTC.

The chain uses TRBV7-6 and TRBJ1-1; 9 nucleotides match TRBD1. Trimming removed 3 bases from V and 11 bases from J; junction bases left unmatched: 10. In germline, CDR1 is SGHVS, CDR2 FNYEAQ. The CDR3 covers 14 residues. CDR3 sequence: CASSLTGGGRNAFF. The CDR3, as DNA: TGTGCCAGCAGCTTGACAGGGGGAGGACGGAATGCTTTCTTT. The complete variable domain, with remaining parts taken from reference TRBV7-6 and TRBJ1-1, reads GAGVSQSPRYKVTKRGQDVALRCDPISGHVSLYWYRQALGQGPEFLTYFNYEAQQDKSGLPNDRFSAERPEGSISTLTIQRTEQRDSAMYRCASSLTGGGRNAFFGQGTRLTVV.

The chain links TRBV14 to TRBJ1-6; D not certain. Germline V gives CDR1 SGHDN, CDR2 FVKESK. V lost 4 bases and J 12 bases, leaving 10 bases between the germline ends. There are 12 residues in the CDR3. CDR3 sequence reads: CASSLPGLPLHF. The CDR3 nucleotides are TGTGCCAGCAGCCTACCTGGACTACCCCTCCACTTT.

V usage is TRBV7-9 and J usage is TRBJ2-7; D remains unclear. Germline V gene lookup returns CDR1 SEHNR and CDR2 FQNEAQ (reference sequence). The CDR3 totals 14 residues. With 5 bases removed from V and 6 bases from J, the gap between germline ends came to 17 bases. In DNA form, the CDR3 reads TGTGCCAGCAGCCCGAGAAACTACGCCGGCGAGCAGTACTTC. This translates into CASSPRNYAGEQYF.

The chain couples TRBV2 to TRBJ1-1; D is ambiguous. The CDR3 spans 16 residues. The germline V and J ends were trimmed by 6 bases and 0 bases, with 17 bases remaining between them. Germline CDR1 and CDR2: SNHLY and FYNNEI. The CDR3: CASSEGWRNLNTEAFF. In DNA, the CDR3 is TGTGCCAGCAGCGAGGGTTGGCGGAACCTGAACACTGAAGCTTTCTTT. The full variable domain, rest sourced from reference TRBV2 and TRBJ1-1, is EPEVTQTPSHQVTQMGQEVILRCVPISNHLYFYWYRQILGQKVEFLVSFYNNEISEKSEIFDDQFSVERPDGSNFTLKIRSTKLEDSAMYFCASSEGWRNLNTEAFFGQGTRLTVV.

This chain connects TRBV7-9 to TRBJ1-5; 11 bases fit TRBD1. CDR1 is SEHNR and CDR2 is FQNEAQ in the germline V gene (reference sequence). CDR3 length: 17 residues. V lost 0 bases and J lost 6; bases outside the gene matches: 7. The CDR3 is CASSLALGTGGFQPQHF. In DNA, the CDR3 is TGTGCCAGCAGCTTAGCGCTGGGGACAGGGGGATTTCAGCCCCAGCATTTT.

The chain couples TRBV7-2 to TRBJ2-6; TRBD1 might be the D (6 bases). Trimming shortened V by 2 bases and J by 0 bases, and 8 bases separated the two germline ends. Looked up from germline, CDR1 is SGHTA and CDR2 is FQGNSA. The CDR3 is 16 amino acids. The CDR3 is CASSLQGSSGANVLTF. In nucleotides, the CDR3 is TGTGCCAGCAGCTTACAGGGGAGCTCTGGGGCCAACGTCCTGACTTTC.

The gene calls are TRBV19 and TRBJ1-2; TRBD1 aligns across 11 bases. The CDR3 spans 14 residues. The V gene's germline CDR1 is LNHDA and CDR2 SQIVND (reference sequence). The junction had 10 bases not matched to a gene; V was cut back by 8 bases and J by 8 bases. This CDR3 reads CASVRDRGSYGYTF. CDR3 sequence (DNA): TGTGCCAGTGTCCGGGACAGGGGGAGCTACGGCTACACCTTC. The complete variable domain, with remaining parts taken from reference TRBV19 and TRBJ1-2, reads DGGITQSPKYLFRKEGQNVTLSCEQNLNHDAMYWYRQDPGQGLRLIYYSQIVNDFQKGDIAEGYSVSREKKESFPLTVTSAQKNPTAFYLCASVRDRGSYGYTFGSGTRLTVV.

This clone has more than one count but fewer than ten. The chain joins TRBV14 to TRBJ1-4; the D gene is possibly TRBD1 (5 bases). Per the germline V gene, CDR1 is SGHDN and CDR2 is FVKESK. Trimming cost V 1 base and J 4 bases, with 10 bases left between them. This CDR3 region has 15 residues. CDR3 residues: CASSQGGTYNEKLFF. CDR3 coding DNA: TGTGCCAGCAGCCAAGGCGGGACGTATAATGAAAAACTGTTTTTT.

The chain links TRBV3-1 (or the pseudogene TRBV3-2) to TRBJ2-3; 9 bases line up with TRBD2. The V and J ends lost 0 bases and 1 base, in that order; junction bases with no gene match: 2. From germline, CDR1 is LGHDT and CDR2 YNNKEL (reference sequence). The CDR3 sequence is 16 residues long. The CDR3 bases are TGTGCCAGCAGCCAAGAGAGACTAGCGGGCACAGATACGCAGTATTTT. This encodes CASSQERLAGTDTQYF.

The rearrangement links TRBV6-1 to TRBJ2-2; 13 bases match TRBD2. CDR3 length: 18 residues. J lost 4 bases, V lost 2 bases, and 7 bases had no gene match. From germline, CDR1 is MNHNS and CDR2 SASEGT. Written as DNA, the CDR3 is TGTGCCAGCAGTGAACCCGGACTAGCGGGAGTCGGCACCGGGGAGCTGTTTTTT. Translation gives CASSEPGLAGVGTGELFF.

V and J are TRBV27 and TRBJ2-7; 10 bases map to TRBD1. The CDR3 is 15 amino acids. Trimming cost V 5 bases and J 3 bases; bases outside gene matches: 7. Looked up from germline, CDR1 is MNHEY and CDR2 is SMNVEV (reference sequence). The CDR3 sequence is CASSPWDRGSYEQYF. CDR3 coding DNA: TGTGCCAGCAGTCCGTGGGACAGGGGTAGCTACGAGCAGTACTTC.

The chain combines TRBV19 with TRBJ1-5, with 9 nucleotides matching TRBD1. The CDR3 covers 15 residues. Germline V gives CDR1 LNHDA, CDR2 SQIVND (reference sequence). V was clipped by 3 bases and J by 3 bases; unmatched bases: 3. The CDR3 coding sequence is TGTGCCAGTAGTATCCGGACAGGGGACAATCAGCCCCAGCATTTT. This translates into CASSIRTGDNQPQHF. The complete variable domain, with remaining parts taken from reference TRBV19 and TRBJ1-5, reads DGGITQSPKYLFRKEGQNVTLSCEQNLNHDAMYWYRQDPGQGLRLIYYSQIVNDFQKGDIAEGYSVSREKKESFPLTVTSAQKNPTAFYLCASSIRTGDNQPQHFGDGTRLSIL.

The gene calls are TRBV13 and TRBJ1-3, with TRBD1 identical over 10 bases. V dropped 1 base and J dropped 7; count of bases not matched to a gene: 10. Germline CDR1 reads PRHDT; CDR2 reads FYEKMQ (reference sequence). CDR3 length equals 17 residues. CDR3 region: CASSLARDRGDGNTIYF. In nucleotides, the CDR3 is TGTGCCAGCAGCTTAGCCCGGGACAGGGGTGACGGGAACACCATATATTTT.

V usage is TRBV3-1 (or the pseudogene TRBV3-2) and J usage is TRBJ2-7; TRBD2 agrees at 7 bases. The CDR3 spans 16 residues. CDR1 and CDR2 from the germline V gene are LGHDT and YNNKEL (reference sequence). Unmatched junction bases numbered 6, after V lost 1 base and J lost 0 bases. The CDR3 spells CASSQVSGKSSYEQYF. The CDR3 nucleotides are TGTGCCAGCAGCCAAGTGAGCGGGAAAAGCTCCTACGAGCAGTACTTC.